This T cell receptor (beta chain) was identified during a study of OX40 agonist ivuxolimab in advanced cancers. About the study as a whole: Ivuxolimab was a fully human IgG2 agonistic monoclonal antibody targeting the costimulatory receptor OX40 (CD134). Prior anti-PD-1, anti-PD-L1 or anti-CTLA-4 therapy was permitted, and approximately 40% of dose-escalation patients had received checkpoint inhibitors. Intravenous ivuxolimab was administered to patients every 2 weeks at six dose levels: 0.01, 0.1, 0.3, 1.5, 3 and 10 mg/kg. The dose-escalation cohort was roughly 80% male with a mean age of around 64 years, ranging from about 23 to 85. The monotherapy dose-escalation portion (N ≈ 52 patients) of the phase I ivuxolimab trial is reported in the paper. Among the 52 dose-escalation patients, some 20 had hepatocellular carcinoma, approximately 15 melanoma, 9 renal cell carcinoma and 9 head and neck cancer. The purpose of peripheral TCRbeta sequencing was to test whether ivuxolimab changed TCR sequence diversity and led to clonal T-cell expansion. Partial responses occurred in three dose-escalation patients: two with cutaneous melanoma and one with hepatocellular carcinoma. Study-wide conclusions, independent of this receptor: Low levels of normalized T-cell clonal expansion were also shown by some nonresponding patients. In partial responders in the 0.1-3.0 mg/kg groups, normalized peripheral clonal expansion was found to be among the lowest, especially among CD8+ T cells. After ivuxolimab, expanded clones were on average more numerous among CD8+ T cells than among CD4+ T cells. At doses of 0.1 to 3.0 mg/kg, clonal expansion of both CD4+ and CD8+ T cells in blood was seen between baseline and week 6. The antigen specificity of the peripheral T cells that underwent clonal expansion was not determined.

Reading the germline V gene gives CDR1 MDHEN and CDR2 SYDVKM. The germline V end is reduced by 4 bases and the J end by 5 bases; junction bases left unmatched: 9. CDR3 length: 15 amino acids, cysteine to phenylalanine. Only the CDR3 DNA stays, 45 bases, in frame from base 1. Points on this clone: Its specific antigen is unknown. No quality values exist for individual bases; no much larger clone is one base distant.

The trial excluded patients who had a history of autoimmune disease or who were on systemic immunosuppression. Peripheral blood for TCR sequencing was collected from all dose cohorts at baseline, on cycle 4 day 1, and on cycle 7 day 1. Samples were obtained from an open-label, multicenter, first-in-human phase I dose-escalation trial of ivuxolimab. Adults with locally advanced or metastatic melanoma, renal cell, hepatocellular, or head and neck squamous cell carcinoma were enrolled in the trial. CD4+ and CD8+ T cells were sorted separately from peripheral blood before TCR sequencing. Genomic DNA was isolated from the sorted cells so that the TCRbeta CDR3 region could be sequenced. TCRbeta CDR3 regions were sequenced using the immunoSEQ Assay. In its TCRdb copy, this immuneACCESS table keeps in-frame sequences only and misses some clones. Where compared with another copy, unresolved V genes explain less than half of these, and the others have no known cause. Present in this sample are about 56,000 clones, over 75% of which were seen just once. Clones ranked in the top ten supply approximately 4.8% of the sample.

This TCR was sampled from an adult with an advanced solid tumor such as melanoma, head and neck, liver or kidney cancer. The material sequenced was CD4+ or CD8+ T cells sorted from blood, taken in a trial of the OX40 agonist ivuxolimab. The rearranged segments are TRBV28 and TRBJ2-5; 8 central bases correspond to TRBD1. The CDR3 protein: CASSSRTGWRETQYF. Read as DNA, the sequence is TGTGCCAGCAGTTCAAGGACAGGGTGGCGGGAGACCCAGTACTTC.